The clone carrying this T cell receptor (beta chain) was found once. Its antigen remains unidentified. J gave up 7 bases and V 3 bases, and 11 bases lay outside the gene matches. CDR3 length equals 18 residues. CDR1 is LGHNA and CDR2 is YNFKEQ in the germline V gene. This entry belongs to a study of cytomegalovirus exposure and HLA in healthy donors. The assay was immunoSEQ multiplex PCR, and TCRdb's table has in-frame clones only and misses some. This table has 100,000 to 150,000 clones, around 90% appearing once. Study observations and caveats: Later, an analysis found that TCR clusters from the first cohort tended to co-occur in the 120 validation repertoires. Researchers catalogued over 150 TCR beta chains as cytomegalovirus-associated.

Input material: PBMCs. The clonotype was recovered from a woman under 30 in good health and CMV-seronegative. V usage is TRBV4-2 and J usage is TRBJ2-3; the match to TRBD2 covers 15 bases. CDR3 loop: CASSQPTGTSGRRNTQYF. The CDR3 DNA reads as TGTGCCAGCAGCCAGCCCACGGGGACTAGCGGGAGGCGGAATACGCAGTATTTT.